These 10 T cell receptor beta chains were all obtained from the same sample, sequenced in a study of blood T cell repertoires in COVID-19. The data were produced by immunoSEQ multiplex PCR, yet TCRdb's version contains in-frame clones alone and is incomplete. Of a few hundred thousand clones in the sample, 85% to 90% were seen once. The sample comprised PBMCs or T cells enriched from blood (not recorded which). Source of these receptors: a woman between 18 and 30 years old who had recovered from COVID-19.

This CDR3 reads CASSLGRGHYNEQFF. In DNA, the CDR3 is TGTGCCAGCAGCTTAGGCAGGGGGCACTACAATGAGCAGTTCTTC. The chain links TRBV7-8 to TRBJ2-1; 8 bases map to TRBD1. The CDR3 loop spans 15 amino acids. V shed 1 base, J shed 3 bases, and the junction held 2 bases outside the gene matches. Germline CDR1 reads SGHVS; CDR2 reads FQNEAQ.

Remarks on this clone: Mismatch with germline at one junction end may stem from a read error. The chain carries TRBV7-7 and TRBJ2-1; tentative D call: TRBD2 (6 bases). This CDR3 spans 15 amino acids. Germline V gene lookup returns CDR1 SSHAT and CDR2 FNYEAQ (reference sequence). In DNA, the CDR3 is TGTGCTAGCAGCCTGCCCTTAGCGGTGAACAATGAGCAGTTCTTC. It codes for CASSLPLAVNNEQFF.

The rearrangement joins TRBV7-2 to TRBJ2-3; 8 positions match TRBD2. This CDR3 contains 17 residues. V lost 5 bases, J lost 1 base, and 11 bases stayed unmatched. The germline V gene has CDR1 SGHTA and CDR2 FQGNSA. The CDR3 nucleotides read TGTGCCAGCAGCAAAACTACTCTGCGGGGGGGCACAGATACGCAGTATTTT. It encodes CASSKTTLRGGTDTQYF.

This chain joins TRBV5-6 and TRBJ1-1; D is undetermined. This CDR3 has 12 amino acids. V was shortened by 4 bases and J by 8 bases, with 12 bases between the two germline ends. CDR1 and CDR2 (germline): SGHDT, YYEEEE. This chain's CDR3 is CASSVSVSEAFF. DNA of the CDR3: TGTGCCAGCAGCGTTTCAGTCTCCGAAGCTTTCTTT.

The rearrangement uses TRBV30 and TRBJ2-7, with 12 bases identical to TRBD1. The CDR3 is 18 amino acids. V shed 0 bases and J 1 base; nucleotides not matched to a gene: 10. Germline values: CDR1 GTSNPN, CDR2 SVGIG (reference sequence). CDR3 sequence: CAWSVQGQGARRSYEQYF. In DNA form, the CDR3 reads TGTGCCTGGAGTGTCCAGGGACAGGGGGCGCGTCGTTCCTACGAGCAGTACTTC.

The rearrangement joins TRBV24-1 to TRBJ2-4, with 11 bases identical to TRBD2. Germline V lookup: CDR1 KGHDR, CDR2 SFDVKD. Losses at the gene ends were 5 bases for V and 8 bases for J; bases not matched to a gene: 7. This CDR3 contains 15 residues. CDR3 in DNA: TGTGCCACCAGTGTGGCTAGCGGGGGGCGGGACATTCAGTACTTC. Translated, it gives CATSVASGGRDIQYF.

This chain links TRBV4-1 with TRBJ1-5; D unclear. CDR1 and CDR2 from the germline V gene are MGHRA and YSYEKL. Deletions cut 4 bases from V and 5 bases from J, with 9 bases between. The length of the CDR3 is 13 residues. The CDR3 DNA is TGCGCCAGCAGCCGGAATGAGGATCAGCCCCAGCATTTT. Residues: CASSRNEDQPQHF.

This chain joins TRBV27 and TRBJ1-1; possible D gene TRBD1, 5 bases. V was trimmed by 10 bases and J by 4 bases, leaving 13 bases between them. This CDR3 is 12 amino acids long. Germline V CDR1 and CDR2: MNHEY, SMNVEV (reference sequence). CDR3 in DNA: TGTGCCACACAGGACGGGCTCACTGAAGCTTTCTTT. The encoded protein is CATQDGLTEAFF.

The chain combines TRBV5-6 with TRBJ2-5; TRBD2 matches at 7 bases. The V segment lost 6 bases and the J segment 2 bases; nucleotides outside the gene matches: 7. CDR3 size: 14 residues. Looked up from germline, CDR1 is SGHDT and CDR2 is YYEEEE. Here the CDR3 DNA reads TGTGCCAGCACCCTTGGGGGGGGGCAAGAGACCCAGTACTTC. This translates into CASTLGGGQETQYF.

J is TRBJ1-5 and V is TRBV7-9; TRBD1 might be the D (5 bases). Between the trimmed V and J ends, which lost 0 bases and 11 bases, there was a span of 8 bases. The CDR3 is 12 amino acids. The germline gives CDR1 SEHNR, CDR2 FQNEAQ (reference sequence). The CDR3: CASSLAWGAQHF. In nucleotides, the CDR3 is TGTGCCAGCAGCTTAGCGTGGGGGGCCCAGCATTTT.